This entry is about one T cell receptor beta chain. Its antigen is not known. These data originate in a study of T cells after yellow fever vaccination. The CDR3 is made up of 15 amino acids. Germline loops: CDR1 LNHDA, CDR2 SQIVND (reference sequence). Trimming left V 5 bases short and J 4 bases short, with 18 bases between. UMIs were added to TCR cDNA along with a universal primer site when it was made by 5'RACE template switching. TCRdb re-called the 5' RACE reads with MiXCR, one entry per CDR3 protein. This sample carries 600,000 to 750,000 distinct CDR3 sequences, more than 9% of them seen once, and the ten largest clones take 15%. Overall study results and limits: The CD4 compartment and the CD8 compartment contained a small share of clonotypes in common.

This sequence originates from a man aged 25 to 45 who received the YFV17D yellow fever vaccine. The chain is built from TRBV19 and TRBJ2-7, with a possible D match to TRBD1 (8 bases). The sample was PBMCs, taken on the day of the yellow fever booster vaccination. This CDR3 is CASSLRTGGAYEQYF. The CDR3 nucleotides read TGTGCCAGTAGTCTCCGAACAGGGGGGGCTTACGAGCAGTACTTC.